This TCR beta chain is from a study of T-cell reconstitution after alpha-beta-depleted transplantation in children. Unique molecular identifiers featured in how the TCRbeta library was prepared. MiXCR was run by TCRdb on the PCR reads, yielding one entry per CDR3 protein. Counted here are 550,000 to 600,000 distinct CDR3 sequences, roughly 23% occurring once; the ten biggest clones make up 14%. This clonotype appeared many times. Its specificity is unknown. Notes on the study in general: Hyperexpanded clones declined; after one year, newly produced T cells mostly supplied diversity. After transplant, high TCRbeta diversity at day 60 in some patients arose from surviving recipient T cells and thymic progenitors. Several hundred expanded graft clones reportedly gave rise to the alpha-beta T cells present about two months after transplant.

This receptor was taken from a boy under two years old who had a stem cell transplant for acute myeloid leukemia, so the T cells may come from the graft donor. The sample here was PBMCs, mostly from graft donor cells, taken 360 days after TCRalphabeta/CD19-depleted stem cell transplant.

The CDR3 DNA sequence: TGCAGCGCATCTGGGGGGCAAGAGACCCAGTACTTC. It translates to CSASGGQETQYF. V and J are TRBV20-1 and TRBJ2-5, with a possible D match to TRBD2 (6 bases). The CDR3 has 12 residues. Germline V CDR1 and CDR2: DFQATT, SNEGSKA (reference sequence).